This T cell receptor beta chain is from a study of CD8+CD57+ T cells in acquired aplastic anemia. Study in general: An average of roughly 2.9 ug of DNA was obtained from sorted CD4+ and CD8+ cells. CD4+ cells from healthy donors averaged approximately 9.8 million reads. Broader study findings: Around 29 CD8+ CDR3 sequences were shared between patients and controls. Any difference that existed in CD8+ Simpson's diversity between patients and controls was not significant.

This clonotype was seen at least ten times. What it recognizes is unknown. V was clipped by 0 bases and J by 2 bases, with 14 bases between them. The CDR3 is 17 amino acids. CDR1 is SGDLS, CDR2 YYNGEE, per germline. Profiling of TCR beta VDJ combinations and CDR3 sequences used genomic DNA as template. TCRdb recomputed calls from the reads with MiXCR, one row per CDR3 protein. This sample has under 200,000 distinct CDR3 sequences; roughly 63% occur once, and the top ten carry about 50%. What was sequenced was sorted CD4+, CD8+, or CD8+CD57+ T cells (not recorded which) from PBMCs. The chain recombines TRBV9 with TRBJ2-2; D may correspond to TRBD1 or TRBD2 (5 bases each). The TCR comes from a human donor in good health. CDR3 bases: TGTGCCAGCAGCGTAGAGGTGTGGGGGACCAACACCGGGGAGCTGTTTTTT. This translates into CASSVEVWGTNTGELFF.